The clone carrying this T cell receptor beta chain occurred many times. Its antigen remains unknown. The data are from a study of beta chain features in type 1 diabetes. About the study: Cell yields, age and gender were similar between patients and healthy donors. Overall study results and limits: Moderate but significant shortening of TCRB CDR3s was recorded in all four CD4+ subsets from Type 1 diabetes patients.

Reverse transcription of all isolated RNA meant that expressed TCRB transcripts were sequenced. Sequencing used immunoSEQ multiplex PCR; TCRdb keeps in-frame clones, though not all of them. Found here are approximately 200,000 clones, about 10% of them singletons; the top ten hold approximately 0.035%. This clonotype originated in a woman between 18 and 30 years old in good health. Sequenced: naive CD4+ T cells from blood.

The CDR3 DNA reads TGCAGCGTTCAGGGACTAGCGTTCAATGAGCAGTTCTTC. Translated, it gives CSVQGLAFNEQFF. The chain couples TRBV29-1 to TRBJ2-1, with 10 positions matching TRBD2. The germline V gene has CDR1 SQVTM and CDR2 ANQGSEA. Trimming removed 5 bases from V and 6 bases from J; junction bases left unmatched: 4. The CDR3 has 13 residues.